This TCR beta chain comes out of a study of Graves' ophthalmopathy and Graves' hyperthyroidism. Study findings and constraints: Among expanded thyroid clonotypes above 0.001 frequency, most also occurred in blood. Ophthalmopathy progression was predicted by the model at 60% to 71% sensitivity and less than 80% specificity.

Note on this clonotype: What it recognizes is unknown.

PBMCs were density-gradient isolated from around 9.2 ml fresh blood. RNA transcripts provided the template for amplifying TCR beta CDR3 regions. Second-round multiplex PCR came after a first-round RT-PCR that employed HTBI primers. One entry per CDR3 protein results from TCRdb running MiXCR on the multiplex PCR reads. Among 600,000 to 950,000 distinct CDR3 sequences, about 44% were seen once, and the ten largest hold 40% to 55%. V was cut by 4 bases and J by 7 bases, with 13 bases left in between. The germline CDR1 and CDR2 sequences are SGHTA and FQGTGA. This CDR3 comprises 13 residues. This sequence was found in an adult man with Graves' ophthalmopathy. The rearrangement joins TRBV7-3 to TRBJ1-2; D gene uncertain. Sequenced material: peripheral blood. The CDR3 DNA follows: TGTGCCAGCAGCTCTTCACTGGGGAGTGGCTACACCTTC. This encodes CASSSSLGSGYTF.